This T cell receptor beta chain was profiled in a study of tumor-infiltrating lymphocytes in localized non-small cell lung cancer. Overall study: Each patient gave resected tumor and non-adjacent uninvolved lung tissue.

TCRdb's copy holds only in-frame clones and misses some; the assay was immunoSEQ multiplex PCR. This sample has over 14,000 clones, with around four fifths found just once. The V gene's germline CDR1 is SGHDN and CDR2 FVKESK. The CDR3 contains 16 residues. The trim removed 5 bases at V and 1 base at J, leaving 6 bases unmatched. Of note for this clone: Antigen specificity is unknown.

Study outcomes and limitations: TCR sequencing covered a subset of patients with enough tissue. No T-cell fraction difference was seen between IM1 and IM2 tumors. TCRbeta sequencing showed higher T cell infiltration in tumors than uninvolved lung.

The sequence came from a human donor with non-small cell lung cancer. The sequencing input was lung tumor tissue. The chain uses TRBV14 and TRBJ2-3, with 10 bases aligning to TRBD1. The CDR3 here is CASSSGQGYGTDTQYF. CDR3 DNA sequence: TGTGCCAGCAGCTCGGGACAGGGGTACGGCACAGATACGCAGTATTTT. Variable domain in full (rest from reference TRBV14 and TRBJ2-3): EAGVTQFPSHSVIEKGQTVTLRCDPISGHDNLYWYRRVMGKEIKFLLHFVKESKQDESGMPNNRFLAERTGGTYSTLKVQPAELEDSGVYFCASSSGQGYGTDTQYFGPGTRLTVL.